These T cell receptor beta chains were read from a single sample in a study of blood T cell repertoires in COVID-19. The table came from immunoSEQ multiplex PCR; TCRdb's copy has only in-frame clones and leaves some out. This table holds about 110,000 clones, roughly 83% found once. The sequenced material came from peripheral blood. Source of these receptors: a woman between 65 and 79 years old with acute or convalescent COVID-19. CDR3s include the opening cysteine and the closing phenylalanine or tryptophan. The order of the fields is V gene, D gene, clone size, J gene, CDR3 protein, CDR3 DNA. The D gene is left open where the match is weak. The listing skips clone size in some rows; elsewhere it reads once, few, many or a size class.

TRBV6-5,-,-,TRBJ1-1,CASSYSIGSEAFF,TGTGCCAGCAGTTACTCGATCGGGTCTGAAGCTTTCTTT
TRBV5-1,-,-,TRBJ2-1,CASSLDRTEGSDEQFF,TGCGCCAGCAGCTTGGACCGGACAGAAGGCAGCGATGAGCAGTTCTTC
TRBV6-5,TRBD1,-,TRBJ1-1,CASSSGRQGGAEAFF,TGTGCCAGCAGTTCCGGTAGACAGGGGGGAGCTGAAGCTTTCTTT
TRBV24-1,TRBD2,-,TRBJ2-1,CATSDPQLAGGRNEQFF,TGTGCCACCAGTGATCCTCAACTAGCGGGGGGGCGCAATGAGCAGTTCTTC
TRBV6-5,TRBD1,-,TRBJ1-4,CASTVNRGANEKLFF,TGTGCCAGCACCGTAAACAGGGGTGCTAATGAAAAACTGTTTTTT
TRBV28,-,-,TRBJ2-3,CASSETRTGTDTQYF,TGTGCCAGCAGCGAAACCCGGACTGGCACAGATACGCAGTATTTT
TRBV18,-,-,TRBJ2-5,CASSPAGHQETQYF,TGTGCCAGCTCACCCGCGGGACACCAAGAGACCCAGTACTTC
TRBV18,-,once,TRBJ1-1,CASSPMGTGQFEAFF,TGTGCCAGCTCACCGATGGGTACAGGCCAGTTTGAAGCTTTCTTT
TRBV29-1,-,few,TRBJ2-4,CSVEDYTRSGNIQYF,TGCAGCGTTGAAGATTACACACGGAGCGGAAACATTCAGTACTTC
TRBV5-1,TRBD1,-,TRBJ1-2,CASSSGTGPGYTF,TGCGCCAGCAGCTCCGGGACAGGCCCTGGCTACACCTTC